This TCR beta chain was recorded in a study of T cell responses to AZD1222 COVID-19 vaccine. Broader study findings: Most donors were white British, females outnumbered males, and clonal diversity was possibly underestimated. Nearly half of spike-specific TCRs reportedly target variant regions that are unmutated in the B.1.351 and B.1.1.7 variants. Only a handful of AZD1222 recipients tested seropositive at baseline. Repertoire sampling occurred only after the peak T cell response.

A remark on this clone: The antigen is unknown.

Looked up from germline, CDR1 is SGDLS and CDR2 is YYNGEE. V shed 4 bases, J shed 2 bases, and the junction held 8 bases outside the gene matches. The CDR3 has 15 residues. Using immunoSEQ multiplex PCR, the repertoire was profiled, and TCRdb retains in-frame clones only, with some absent. The table has 130,000 to 150,000 clones, 75% to 85% seen once. This sequence originates from an adult in good health. The sequencing used peripheral blood, collected on day 0 of MenACWY control vaccination. The V call is TRBV9, the J call TRBJ1-2, with 7 bases that match TRBD1. Written as DNA, the CDR3 is TGTGCCAGCAGCCTTAATACAGGGGTAAACTATGGCTACACCTTC. It translates to CASSLNTGVNYGYTF. The entire variable domain, with the rest obtained from reference TRBV9 and TRBJ1-2, is as follows: DSGVTQTPKHLITATGQRVTLRCSPRSGDLSVYWYQQSLDQGLQFLIQYYNGEERAKGNILERFSAQQFPDLHSELNLSSLELGDSALYFCASSLNTGVNYGYTFGSGTRLTVV.